This TCR beta chain was retrieved from a study of blood T cell repertoires in COVID-19. Authors' data handling: Quantification of nucleated cells was approximated via reference gene primer amplification. The assay was immunoSEQ multiplex PCR, and TCRdb's table has in-frame clones only and misses some. That table gives V, J and clone size, and the DNA gave D and trimming. The sample yields 250,000 to 300,000 clones, 86% seen once. CDR3 size: 15 residues. Germline values: CDR1 KGHSH, CDR2 LQKENI. Trimming at V came to 3 bases and at J to 1 base, leaving 5 bases not matched to a gene. The specimen was peripheral blood. The sequence derives from a man aged 18 to 35 with active or convalescent COVID-19. The rearrangement uses TRBV18 and TRBJ2-5; 7 bases are shared with TRBD1. DNA of the CDR3: TGTGCCAGCTCACCGACAGGGAATCCCCAAGAGACCCAGTACTTC. Its protein is CASSPTGNPQETQYF.